The entry that follows covers one T cell receptor (beta chain) sequence. This record belongs to a study of shared clonotypes between healthy human individuals. Measured with immunoSEQ multiplex PCR; TCRdb has only the in-frame clones, and not every one. This table has millions of clones, 85% to 95% appearing once. Trimming stripped 6 bases from V and 7 bases from J, with 15 bases between. Germline V gives CDR1 LNHDA, CDR2 SQIVND (reference sequence). CDR3 length: 14 amino acids. The sequence was obtained from a man between 18 and 35 years old in good health. The J gene is TRBJ1-4, the V gene TRBV19; tentatively, D is TRBD1 (5 bases). The sample was naive CD4+ T cells sorted from blood. Subset in this sample: CD45RA+ positively selected. CDR3: CASRSRGEVEKLFF. The CDR3 nucleotides are TGTGCCAGTAGGTCCCGGGGCGAGGTTGAAAAACTGTTTTTT.